This record concerns one T cell receptor beta chain sequence. Its antigen target is currently unknown. No base qualities exist here, and no much larger clone lies one base off it. The data are from a study of cytomegalovirus exposure and HLA in healthy donors (dated by TCRdb to about 2017). As for the study more broadly: In an earlier analysis of approximately 640 of the donors, 276 Gb of sequence data and 90 million to 130 million unique TCR beta sequences from 180 million or so T cells were reported. Approximately 300 gigabases of sequencing data and 70 million to 100 million unique TCR sequences made up an early release that covered over 550 HLA-typed donors. Among the approximately 430 genotyped donors, approximately 77% belonged to the genetic ancestry cluster associated with self-reported Caucasian donors. The study was designed to test whether signatures of past pathogen exposure could be identified by cataloging public T cell receptors. The study profiled the T cell repertoires of hundreds of subjects by immunosequencing and related them to cytomegalovirus serostatus. Along with the approximately 700-subject first cohort, a separate validation cohort of over 90 different subjects was used. To predict cytomegalovirus infection status, the study brought together high-throughput TCR immunosequencing, statistical association of individual TCRs with disease status, and machine learning. In a later analysis, previously published TCR beta repertoires from some 640 donors were re-analyzed and high-resolution HLA genotyping was added so that TCR occurrence patterns could be studied. The later analysis used no new phenotypic data to find candidate immune exposures, relying instead on TCR beta sequences and their occurrence across donors. To decide whether each TCR beta V gene segment behaved as functional or pseudogenic, an earlier analysis of approximately 620 of the donors relied on high-throughput TCR beta sequencing. Donor age, sex, ethnicity and CMV serostatus were collected together with the repertoire data. In a later genetic analysis, genome-wide SNP genotypes for about 55% of the roughly 670 donors were used, and that subset was treated as a discovery cohort. Every discovery cohort repertoire had been produced on one sequencing platform. Both class I and class II loci were covered by HLA typing, at four-digit resolution. Typing coverage differed by locus: A, B, C, DRB1 and DQB1 were typed in about 620-630 donors, DQA1 in about 510, DPA1 in around 600, and DPB1 in around 440. Five DR-DQ haplotypes were treated as single units for association and clustering because of strong linkage in the cohort. Among some 410 genotyped donors of the cohort, an average of roughly 240,000 unique TCR beta nucleotide sequences were sequenced per donor, about a sixth of them non-productive.

The research as a whole found: In a later analysis, HLA-associated TCR beta chains showed more clonal expansion and lower generation probabilities than non-associated chains that were equally common. The authors suggested that the approach could potentially be extended to other disease states and immunological phenotypes. Immune exposure information for the cohort was limited to CMV serostatus. In a later analysis, 15,000 to 20,000 TCR beta sequences were associated with specific HLA alleles at a false discovery rate of 0.05. The earlier analysis of 450 to 700 of the donors excluded roughly 17 rarely observed V segments, including chromosome 9 orphons, because counts were too low. Most CMV-associated TCR beta chains appeared to be HLA-restricted in a later analysis, and the HLA associations seemed to be driven largely by CMV exposure. In this cohort, only TCR beta chains were sequenced, and detectable features were limited by the absence of alpha or paired-chain data. In a later analysis, the rate of TCR association differed among HLA loci, with DRB1 alleles having the most associated TCRs and HLA-C alleles having the fewest. In vitro tests confirmed that a few of the cytomegalovirus-associated TCR beta chains recognize cytomegalovirus antigens. Roughly uniform sequencing depth across donors was assumed in presence/absence analyses, although this assumption may not hold. Cytomegalovirus status was reported to be diagnosed by the classifier with high specificity and sensitivity in both the original and validation cohorts. Several of the top co-occurrence clusters appeared to be linked to parvovirus B19, influenza, CMV and Epstein-Barr virus, according to a later analysis. A cluster of highly shared sequence variants was judged likely to be a technical artifact of the sequencing pipeline. Linkage disequilibrium might explain the correlated functional status among segregating V segments, but an unknown experimental factor could not be ruled out. The 87-base-pair reads could not distinguish some IMGT-functional V segments, including TRBV6-2 and TRBV6-3, so those segments were excluded. When HLA alleles, especially DR and DQ, strongly co-occurred, attributing TCR associations to individual alleles was difficult. While some public TCRs were present in many individuals, most TCR sequences turned up only very rarely across donors. A further reported finding was that TCR beta sequences accurately predicted the HLA-A and HLA-B alleles for most subjects in the first cohort. In a later genetic analysis, a missense DCLRE1C variant was associated with V-gene and J-gene trimming of TCR beta chains, and the association was replicated in an independent cohort. The study gave a list of about 160 TCR beta chains associated with cytomegalovirus. In an earlier analysis of some 500 of the donors, most TCR beta V segments were observed in productive rearrangements about 87% or about 30% of the time, broadly matching IMGT annotations. Because some donors lacked HLA typing at each locus, the association tests relied only on the typed subset. In a later genetic analysis, fewer N-insertions in productive TCRs were reported among donors in an Asian-associated ancestry cluster than the approximately 670-donor mean.

The cohort was made up of approximately 670 healthy bone marrow donors. Cohort members were all nominally healthy when sampled, although unrecorded immune exposures were likely present. The donor was CMV seronegative and belonged to the group of over 300 seronegative cohort members. Each donor provided a peripheral blood sample, and peripheral blood mononuclear cells were used for TCR beta sequencing. Genomic DNA extraction from the blood cell samples was performed with the Qiagen DNeasy Blood Extraction Kit. CDR1 SEHNR and CDR2 FQNEAQ are derived from the germline V gene (reference sequence). The CDR3, from cysteine to phenylalanine, totals 14 residues. Of all the DNA, just the CDR3 is kept, 42 bases in frame from base 1. V and J lose 4 bases and 2 bases, and a span of 12 bases separates them. Library method: the immunoSEQ multiplex PCR assay. For the multiplex PCR, a mixture combining 60 forward primers for TCR Vbeta segments and 13 reverse primers for TCR Jbeta segments was used. Amplification of the CDR3 region of rearranged TCR beta genes was performed with a multiplex PCR assay on genomic DNA. The Illumina HiSeq System was used to sequence the amplified TCR beta libraries as 87-base-pair reads. The published analysis was carried out like this. A later analysis tallied around 82 million unique TCR beta chains across the 610 or so repertoires, and approximately 9.9 million of those chains were shared by two or more donors. A nearest-neighbor algorithm error-corrected the raw reads and collapsed the reads into unique sequences, merging closely related sequences to remove PCR and sequencing errors. CDR3 sequences were aligned to IMGT reference sequences to assign V, D and J gene segments. Each retained sequence needed at least a six-nucleotide match to both a V gene segment and a J gene segment. Rearrangements were called productive when the CDR3 lacked stop codons and stayed in frame with V and J; all others were non-productive. CDR3 was defined by IMGT convention, running from the second conserved V-encoded cysteine to the conserved J-encoded phenylalanine. Sequences without an unambiguous match to a single V gene segment were excluded from the earlier analysis of about 600 of the donors. An earlier analysis of just under 600 of the donors called V segments functional above 56.7% productive rearrangements and segregating when the between-donor standard deviation exceeded 5%. A statistical classification framework was developed to diagnose cytomegalovirus status using the catalog of TCR beta chain sequences. V and J gene assignment, in a later analysis, came from comparing TCR nucleotide sequences with IMGT/GENE-DB human TR gene sequences. The TCRdist pipeline was used in a later analysis to assign CDR3 sequences and most-parsimonious VDJ recombination scenarios. In a later analysis, each TCR beta chain was defined by its CDR3 amino acid sequence together with its V-gene family, and reads without a unique V-gene family were excluded. As a way to deal with suspected cross-contamination and a sequencing artifact, a later analysis dropped approximately 570 nucleotide sequences that were highly shared and had low generation probability. In a later analysis, a clonal expansion index was calculated for each public chain from normalized within-repertoire ranks of inferred template counts. In a later analysis, generation probabilities were computed using a VDJ recombination model fitted to out-of-frame rearrangements, and the results were checked against IGoR. In a later analysis, hypergeometric tests were used to score TCR-TCR, TCR-HLA and TCR-CMV co-occurrence, with a repertoire-size bias correction applied to TCR pairs. False discovery rates were estimated in a later analysis by permuting HLA or CMV assignments 20 times. In a later analysis, co-occurring TCRs were grouped with DBSCAN, and TCRdist sequence similarity was added when clustering was performed within HLA-allele-positive subsets. Repertoires with fewer than 30,000 or more than 120,000 public chains were left out of co-occurrence clustering, as were a handful of repertoires with anomalous nucleotide sharing. This immuneACCESS table, as held by TCRdb, lists in-frame sequences with V and J called but not all clones. Of the missing ones, under half trace to an unresolved V gene in checked studies; the others have no known cause. Clone size and the V and J calls come from that table; the DNA yielded D and trimming. In all, the sample holds about 150,000 clones, and approximately 81% of those were seen once. The ten largest account for around 2.5% of the sample.

What was sequenced was PBMCs. The source of this sequence is a boy aged 2-9 years in good health and CMV-seronegative. Recombination joined TRBV7-9 with TRBJ2-7, with a tentative D gene TRBD1 over 6 matching bases. The nucleotide sequence reads TGTGCCAGCAGCTCGTACGACAGGACCTACGAGCAGTACTTC. Translated, it reads CASSSYDRTYEQYF.